The rows below give T cell receptor beta chains drawn from one sample of a study of blood T cell repertoires in COVID-19. Repertoires were generated with immunoSEQ multiplex PCR, while TCRdb's copy carries only in-frame clones and drops some. The table lists about 110,000 clones, about two thirds of them singletons. Sequencing was performed on peripheral blood. Every receptor here comes from a woman aged 40 to 49 with acute or convalescent COVID-19. Both conserved end residues are part of each CDR3. A D gene is named only where the DNA matches it firmly. Size is omitted from some rows. Given values are once, few, many or a class for expanded clones.

v_gene: TRBV21-1
abundance: once
j_gene: TRBJ2-3
d_gene: NA
CDR3aa: CASSKRALGEGGGRTDTQYF
CDR3nt: TGTGCCAGCAGCAAAAGGGCCCTCGGAGAAGGGGGCGGTCGCACAGATACGCAGTATTTT

v_gene: TRBV7-9
abundance: once
j_gene: TRBJ2-7
d_gene: TRBD1
CDR3aa: CASSYDQRQGSYEQYF
CDR3nt: TGTGCCAGCAGCTATGACCAGAGACAGGGTTCCTACGAGCAGTACTTC

v_gene: TRBV5-4
abundance: NA
j_gene: TRBJ2-2
d_gene: NA
CDR3aa: CASSLAGATGELFF
CDR3nt: TGTGCCAGCAGCTTGGCGGGAGCTACCGGGGAGCTGTTTTTT

v_gene: TRBV10-2
abundance: NA
j_gene: TRBJ1-3
d_gene: NA
CDR3aa: CASSGEQIRSGNTIYF
CDR3nt: TGCGCCAGCAGTGGAGAGCAAATCCGCTCTGGAAACACCATATATTTT

v_gene: TRBV5-1
abundance: NA
j_gene: TRBJ2-7
d_gene: TRBD1
CDR3aa: CASCTGTGGNEQYF
CDR3nt: TGCGCCAGCTGCACCGGGACAGGGGGTAACGAGCAGTACTTC

v_gene: TRBV6-5
abundance: NA
j_gene: TRBJ1-5
d_gene: NA
CDR3aa: CASSPDRNQPQHF
CDR3nt: TGTGCCAGCAGCCCCGACAGGAATCAGCCCCAGCATTTT

v_gene: TRBV12-3/TRBV12-4
abundance: NA
j_gene: TRBJ2-4
d_gene: TRBD1
CDR3aa: CASSLLQGNIQYF
CDR3nt: TGTGCCAGCAGTTTGTTACAGGGGAACATTCAGTACTTC

v_gene: TRBV6-2/TRBV6-3
abundance: few
j_gene: TRBJ1-6
d_gene: NA
CDR3aa: CASSYVRGGPPLHF
CDR3nt: TGTGCCAGCAGTTACGTTCGCGGGGGGCCACCCCTCCACTTT

v_gene: TRBV7-9
abundance: few
j_gene: TRBJ2-1
d_gene: NA
CDR3aa: CASSLDRVYNEQFF
CDR3nt: TGTGCCAGCAGCTTAGACAGGGTCTACAATGAGCAGTTCTTC

v_gene: TRBV7-2
abundance: NA
j_gene: TRBJ2-7
d_gene: TRBD1
CDR3aa: CASSQAGTDSYEQYF
CDR3nt: TGTGCCAGCAGCCAAGCAGGGACAGACTCCTACGAGCAGTACTTC

v_gene: TRBV2
abundance: NA
j_gene: TRBJ1-2
d_gene: NA
CDR3aa: CASSERQEDGYTF
CDR3nt: TGTGCCAGCAGTGAACGACAGGAGGATGGCTACACCTTC

v_gene: TRBV28
abundance: once
j_gene: TRBJ1-2
d_gene: NA
CDR3aa: CASRLDKTSYGYTF
CDR3nt: TGTGCCAGCAGACTGGACAAAACCTCCTATGGCTACACCTTC

v_gene: TRBV6-5
abundance: NA
j_gene: TRBJ2-7
d_gene: TRBD2
CDR3aa: CASRASGSYEQYF
CDR3nt: TGTGCCAGCAGAGCTAGCGGCTCCTACGAGCAGTACTTC